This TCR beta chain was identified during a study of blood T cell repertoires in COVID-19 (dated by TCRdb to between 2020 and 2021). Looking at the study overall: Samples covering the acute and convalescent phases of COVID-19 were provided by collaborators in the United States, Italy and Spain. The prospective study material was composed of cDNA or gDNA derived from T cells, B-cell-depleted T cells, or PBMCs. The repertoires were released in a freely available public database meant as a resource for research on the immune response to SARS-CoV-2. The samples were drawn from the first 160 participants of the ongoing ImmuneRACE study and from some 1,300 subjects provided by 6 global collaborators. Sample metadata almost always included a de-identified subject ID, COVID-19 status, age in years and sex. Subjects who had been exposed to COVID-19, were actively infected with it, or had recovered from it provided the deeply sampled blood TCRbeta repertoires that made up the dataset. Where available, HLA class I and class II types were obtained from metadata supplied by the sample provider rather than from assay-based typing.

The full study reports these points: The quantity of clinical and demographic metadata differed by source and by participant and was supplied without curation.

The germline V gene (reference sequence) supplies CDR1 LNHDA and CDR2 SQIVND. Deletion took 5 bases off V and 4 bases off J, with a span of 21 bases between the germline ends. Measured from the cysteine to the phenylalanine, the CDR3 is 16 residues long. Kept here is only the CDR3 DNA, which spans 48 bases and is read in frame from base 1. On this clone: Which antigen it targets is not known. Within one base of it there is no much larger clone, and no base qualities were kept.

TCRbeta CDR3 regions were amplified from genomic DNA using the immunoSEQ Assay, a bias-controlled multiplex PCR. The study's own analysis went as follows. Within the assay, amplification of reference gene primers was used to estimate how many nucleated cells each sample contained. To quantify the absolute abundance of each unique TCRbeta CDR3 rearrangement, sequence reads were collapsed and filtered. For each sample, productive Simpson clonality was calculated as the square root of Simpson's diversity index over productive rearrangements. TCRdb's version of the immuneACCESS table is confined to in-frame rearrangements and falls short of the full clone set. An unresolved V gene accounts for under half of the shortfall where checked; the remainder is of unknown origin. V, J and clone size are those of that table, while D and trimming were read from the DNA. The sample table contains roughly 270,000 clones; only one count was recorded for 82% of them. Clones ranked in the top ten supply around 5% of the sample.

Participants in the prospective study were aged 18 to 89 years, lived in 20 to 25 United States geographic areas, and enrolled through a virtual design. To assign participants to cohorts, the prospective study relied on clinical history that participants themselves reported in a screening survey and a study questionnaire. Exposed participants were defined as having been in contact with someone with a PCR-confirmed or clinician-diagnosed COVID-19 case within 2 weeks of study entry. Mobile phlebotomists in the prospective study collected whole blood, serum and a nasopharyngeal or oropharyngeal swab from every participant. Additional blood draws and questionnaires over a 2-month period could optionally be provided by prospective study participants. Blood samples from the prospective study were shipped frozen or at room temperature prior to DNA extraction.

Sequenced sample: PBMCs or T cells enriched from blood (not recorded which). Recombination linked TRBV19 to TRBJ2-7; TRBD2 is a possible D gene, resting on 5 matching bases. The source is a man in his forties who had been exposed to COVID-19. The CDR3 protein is CASSPSPERPKYEQYF. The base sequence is TGTGCCAGTAGTCCCTCCCCGGAGCGGCCAAAATACGAGCAGTACTTC.